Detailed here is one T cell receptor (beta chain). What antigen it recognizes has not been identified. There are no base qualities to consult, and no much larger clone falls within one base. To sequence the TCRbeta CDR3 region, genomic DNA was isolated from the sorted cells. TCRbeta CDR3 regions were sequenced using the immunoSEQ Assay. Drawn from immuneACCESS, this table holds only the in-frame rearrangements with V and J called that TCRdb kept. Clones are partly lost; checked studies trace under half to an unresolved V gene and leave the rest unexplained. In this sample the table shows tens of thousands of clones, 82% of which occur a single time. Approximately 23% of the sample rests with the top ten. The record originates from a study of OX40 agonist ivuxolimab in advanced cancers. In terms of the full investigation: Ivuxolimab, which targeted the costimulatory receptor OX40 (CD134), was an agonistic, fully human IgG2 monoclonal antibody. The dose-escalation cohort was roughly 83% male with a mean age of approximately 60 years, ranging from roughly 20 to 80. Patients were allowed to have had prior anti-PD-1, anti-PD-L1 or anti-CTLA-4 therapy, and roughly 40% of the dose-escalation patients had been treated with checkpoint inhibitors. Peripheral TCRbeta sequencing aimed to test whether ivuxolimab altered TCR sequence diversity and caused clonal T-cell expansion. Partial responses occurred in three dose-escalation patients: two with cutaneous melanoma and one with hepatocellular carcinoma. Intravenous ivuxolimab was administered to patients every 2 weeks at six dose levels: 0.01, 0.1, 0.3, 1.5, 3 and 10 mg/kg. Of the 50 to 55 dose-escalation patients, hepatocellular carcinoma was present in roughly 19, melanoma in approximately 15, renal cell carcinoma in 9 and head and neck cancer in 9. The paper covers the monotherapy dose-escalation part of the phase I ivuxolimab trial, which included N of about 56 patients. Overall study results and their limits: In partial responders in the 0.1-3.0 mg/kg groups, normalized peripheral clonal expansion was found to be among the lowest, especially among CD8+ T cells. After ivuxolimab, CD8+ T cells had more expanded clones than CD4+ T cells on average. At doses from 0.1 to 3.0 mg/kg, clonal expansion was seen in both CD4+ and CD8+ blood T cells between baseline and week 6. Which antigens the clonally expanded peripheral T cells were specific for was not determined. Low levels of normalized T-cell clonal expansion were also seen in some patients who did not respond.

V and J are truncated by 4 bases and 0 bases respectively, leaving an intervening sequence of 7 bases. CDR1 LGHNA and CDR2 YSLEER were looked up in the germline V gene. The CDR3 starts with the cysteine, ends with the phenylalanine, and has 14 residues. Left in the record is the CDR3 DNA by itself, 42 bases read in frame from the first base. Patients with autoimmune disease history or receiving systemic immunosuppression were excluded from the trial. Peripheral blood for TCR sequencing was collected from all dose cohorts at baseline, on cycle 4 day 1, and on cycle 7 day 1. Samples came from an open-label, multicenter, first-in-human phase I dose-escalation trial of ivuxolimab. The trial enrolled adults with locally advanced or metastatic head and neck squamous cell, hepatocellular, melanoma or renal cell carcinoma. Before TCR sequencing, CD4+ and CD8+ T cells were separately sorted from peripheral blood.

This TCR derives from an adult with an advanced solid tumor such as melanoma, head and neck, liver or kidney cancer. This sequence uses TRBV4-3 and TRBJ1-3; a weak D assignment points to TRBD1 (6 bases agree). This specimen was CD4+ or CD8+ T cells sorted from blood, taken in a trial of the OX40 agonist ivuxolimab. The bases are TGCGCCAGCAGCCTGGACAGCTCTGGAAACACCATATATTTT. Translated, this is CASSLDSSGNTIYF.